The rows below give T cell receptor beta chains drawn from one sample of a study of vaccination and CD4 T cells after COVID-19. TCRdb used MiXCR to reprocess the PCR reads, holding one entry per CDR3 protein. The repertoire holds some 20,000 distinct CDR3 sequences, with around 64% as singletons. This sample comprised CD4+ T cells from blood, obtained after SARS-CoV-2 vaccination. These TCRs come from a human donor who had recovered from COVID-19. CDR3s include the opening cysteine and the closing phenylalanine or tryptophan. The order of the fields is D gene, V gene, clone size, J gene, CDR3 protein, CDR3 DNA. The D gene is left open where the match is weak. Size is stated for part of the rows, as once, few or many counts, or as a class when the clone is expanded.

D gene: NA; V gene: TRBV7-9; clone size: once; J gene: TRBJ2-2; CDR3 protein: CASSPGGLGELFF; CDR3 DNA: TGTGCCAGCAGCCCCGGGGGGCTCGGGGAGCTGTTTTTT
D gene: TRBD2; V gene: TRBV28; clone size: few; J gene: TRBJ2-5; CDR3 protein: CASSALAYQETQYF; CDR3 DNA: TGTGCCAGCAGTGCACTAGCGTACCAAGAGACCCAGTACTTC
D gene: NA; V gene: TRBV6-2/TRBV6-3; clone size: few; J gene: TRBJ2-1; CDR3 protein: CASSWDTNYNEQFF; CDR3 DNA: TGTGCCAGCAGTTGGGACACCAACTACAATGAGCAGTTCTTC
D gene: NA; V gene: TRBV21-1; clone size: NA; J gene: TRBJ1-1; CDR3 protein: CASSPGEGPYTEAFF; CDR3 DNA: TGTGCCAGCAGCCCGGGGGAGGGGCCCTACACTGAAGCTTTCTTT
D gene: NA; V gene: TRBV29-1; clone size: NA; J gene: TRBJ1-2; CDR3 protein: CSVDRGAGYGYTF; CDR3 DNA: TGCAGCGTTGACCGGGGCGCGGGGTATGGCTACACCTTC
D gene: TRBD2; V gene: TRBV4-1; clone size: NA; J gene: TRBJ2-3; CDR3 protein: CASSQEAGEGRTQYF; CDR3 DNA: TGCGCCAGCAGCCAAGAGGCGGGAGAAGGTCGTACGCAGTATTTT
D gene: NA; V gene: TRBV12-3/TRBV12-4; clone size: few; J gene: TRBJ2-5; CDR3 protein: CASSFLGGETQYF; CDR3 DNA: TGTGCCAGCAGTTTTCTAGGAGGGGAGACCCAGTACTTC
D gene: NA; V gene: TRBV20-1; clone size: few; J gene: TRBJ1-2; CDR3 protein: CSATDPQGYAGYTF; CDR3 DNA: TGCAGTGCTACTGACCCACAGGGTTACGCTGGCTACACCTTC
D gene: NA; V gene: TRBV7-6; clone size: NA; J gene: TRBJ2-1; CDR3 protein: CASSWESRPRSEQFF; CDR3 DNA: TGTGCCAGCAGCTGGGAAAGCCGGCCCCGTAGTGAGCAGTTCTTC
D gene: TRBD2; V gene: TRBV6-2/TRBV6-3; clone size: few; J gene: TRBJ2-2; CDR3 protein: CASRRLALPGELFF; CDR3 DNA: TGTGCCAGCAGGCGACTAGCTCTGCCCGGGGAGCTGTTTTTT
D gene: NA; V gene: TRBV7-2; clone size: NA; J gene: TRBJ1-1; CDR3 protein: CASSLEIQRIEAFF; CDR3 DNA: TGTGCCAGCAGCTTAGAAATACAGCGAATAGAAGCTTTCTTT
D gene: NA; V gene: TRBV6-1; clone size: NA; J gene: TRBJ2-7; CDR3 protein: CASRQAYEQYF; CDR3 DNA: TGTGCCAGCAGACAGGCCTACGAGCAGTACTTC
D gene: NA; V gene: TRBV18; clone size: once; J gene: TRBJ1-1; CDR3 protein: CASSRNSRQVLNTEAFF; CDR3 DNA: TGTGCCAGCTCACGGAACTCAAGACAGGTCTTGAACACTGAAGCTTTCTTT
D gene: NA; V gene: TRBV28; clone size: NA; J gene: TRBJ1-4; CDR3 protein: CASRASGETNEKLFF; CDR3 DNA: TGTGCCAGCCGCGCCTCAGGGGAAACTAATGAAAAACTGTTTTTT
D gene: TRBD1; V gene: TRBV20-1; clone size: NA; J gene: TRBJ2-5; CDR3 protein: CSARQDRSKETQYF; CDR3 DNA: TGCAGTGCTAGACAGGACAGGTCCAAAGAGACCCAGTACTTC
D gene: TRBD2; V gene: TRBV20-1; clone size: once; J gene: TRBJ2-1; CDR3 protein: CSARDTQTSGSYNEQFF; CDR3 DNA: TGCAGTGCTAGAGATACCCAAACTAGCGGTTCCTACAATGAGCAGTTCTTC
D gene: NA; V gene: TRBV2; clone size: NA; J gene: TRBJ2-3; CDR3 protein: CASARDSTSTDTQYF; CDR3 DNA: TGTGCCAGCGCCAGGGACTCTACTAGCACAGATACGCAGTATTTT
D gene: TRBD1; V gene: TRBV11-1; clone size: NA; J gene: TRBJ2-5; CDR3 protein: CASSLRTGSQETQYF; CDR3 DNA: TGTGCCAGCAGCTTACGGACAGGGTCCCAAGAGACCCAGTACTTC
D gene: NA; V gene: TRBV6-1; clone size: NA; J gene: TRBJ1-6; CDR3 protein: CASSEGGAGSPLHF; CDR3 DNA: TGTGCCAGCAGTGAGGGGGGGGCTGGCTCACCCCTCCACTTT
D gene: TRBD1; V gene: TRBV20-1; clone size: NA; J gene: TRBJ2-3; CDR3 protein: CSARRTGDPDTQYF; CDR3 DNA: TGCAGTGCTAGGAGGACAGGGGATCCAGATACGCAGTATTTT
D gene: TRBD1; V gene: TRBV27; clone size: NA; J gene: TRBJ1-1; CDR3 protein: CASRVTGGTEAFF; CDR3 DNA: TGTGCCAGCAGGGTGACAGGGGGCACTGAAGCTTTCTTT
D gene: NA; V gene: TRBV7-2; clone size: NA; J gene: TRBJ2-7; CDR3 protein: CASSLAVGGGYEQYF; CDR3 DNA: TGTGCCAGCAGCTTAGCTGTGGGAGGAGGTTACGAGCAGTACTTC
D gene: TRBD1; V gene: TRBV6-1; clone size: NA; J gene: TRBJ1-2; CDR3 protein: CASSRTGDIYGYTF; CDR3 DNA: TGTGCCAGCAGTCGGACAGGGGATATCTATGGCTACACCTTC
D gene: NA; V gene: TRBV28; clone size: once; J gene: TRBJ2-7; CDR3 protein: CASSKQGHRNYEQYF; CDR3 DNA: TGTGCCAGCAGTAAACAGGGACACCGAAACTACGAGCAGTACTTC
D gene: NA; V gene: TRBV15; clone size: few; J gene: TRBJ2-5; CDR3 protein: CATGNQQTQYF; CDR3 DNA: TGTGCCACCGGGAACCAGCAGACCCAGTACTTC
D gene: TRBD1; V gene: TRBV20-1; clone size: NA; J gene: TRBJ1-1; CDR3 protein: CSAPDRVGNTEAFF; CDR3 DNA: TGCAGTGCTCCCGACAGGGTAGGGAACACTGAAGCTTTCTTT
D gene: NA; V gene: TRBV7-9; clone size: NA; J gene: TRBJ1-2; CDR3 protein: CASTETDRNYGYTF; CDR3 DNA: TGTGCCAGCACCGAAACGGACAGAAACTATGGCTACACCTTC
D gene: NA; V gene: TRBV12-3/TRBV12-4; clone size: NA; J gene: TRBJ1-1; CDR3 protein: CASSLGPGRVNTEAFF; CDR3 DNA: TGTGCCAGCAGTTTGGGACCGGGAAGGGTTAACACTGAAGCTTTCTTT
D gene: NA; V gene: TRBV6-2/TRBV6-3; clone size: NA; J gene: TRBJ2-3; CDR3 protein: CASRTGLTDTQYF; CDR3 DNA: TGTGCCAGCAGAACAGGGTTAACAGATACGCAGTATTTT
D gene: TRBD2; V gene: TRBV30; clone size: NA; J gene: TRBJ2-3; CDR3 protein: CAWRGTSGLQSTDTQYF; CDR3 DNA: TGTGCCTGGAGAGGGACTAGCGGTCTACAAAGCACAGATACGCAGTATTTT
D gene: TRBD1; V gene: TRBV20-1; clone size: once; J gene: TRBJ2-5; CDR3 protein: CSASGQGVKAQYF; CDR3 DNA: TGCAGTGCCAGTGGACAGGGGGTCAAGGCCCAGTACTTC
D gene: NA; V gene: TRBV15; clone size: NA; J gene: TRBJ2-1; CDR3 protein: CATSRRQSFAGMQFF; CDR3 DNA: TGTGCCACCAGCAGACGCCAATCGTTTGCGGGAATGCAGTTCTTC
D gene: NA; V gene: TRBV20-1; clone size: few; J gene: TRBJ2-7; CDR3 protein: CSALSREQYF; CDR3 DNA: TGCAGTGCCTTAAGTCGGGAGCAGTACTTC
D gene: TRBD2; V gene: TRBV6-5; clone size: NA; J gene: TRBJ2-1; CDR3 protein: CASSYSDPGGPYNEQFF; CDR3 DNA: TGTGCCAGCAGTTACTCAGACCCGGGAGGGCCCTACAATGAGCAGTTCTTC
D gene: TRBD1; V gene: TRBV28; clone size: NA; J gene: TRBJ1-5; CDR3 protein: CASRQTGGNNQPQHF; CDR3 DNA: TGTGCCAGCAGACAAACAGGGGGCAACAATCAGCCCCAGCATTTT
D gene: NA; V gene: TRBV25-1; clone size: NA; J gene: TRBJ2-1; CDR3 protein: CASSSPGAAHEQFF; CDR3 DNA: TGTGCCAGCAGTTCCCCCGGGGCCGCTCATGAGCAGTTCTTC
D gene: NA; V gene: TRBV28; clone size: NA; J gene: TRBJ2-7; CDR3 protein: CASSLAGSYEQYF; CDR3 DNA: TGTGCCAGCAGTTTGGCAGGCTCCTACGAGCAGTACTTC
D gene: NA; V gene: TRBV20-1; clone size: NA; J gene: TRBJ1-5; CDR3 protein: CSAAATVNQPQHF; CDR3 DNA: TGCAGTGCTGCGGCGACAGTCAATCAGCCCCAGCATTTT
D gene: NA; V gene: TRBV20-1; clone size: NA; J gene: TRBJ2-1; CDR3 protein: CSAHTTLIGPYNEQFF; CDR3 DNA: TGCAGTGCTCATACCACTCTAATAGGACCCTACAATGAGCAGTTCTTC
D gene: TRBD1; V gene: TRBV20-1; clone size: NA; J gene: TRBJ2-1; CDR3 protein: CSALGGTGTYNEQFF; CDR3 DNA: TGCAGTGCCTTGGGCGGGACAGGCACCTACAATGAGCAGTTCTTC
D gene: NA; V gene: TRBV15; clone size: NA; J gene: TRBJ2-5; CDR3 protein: CATSPNSPHQETQYF; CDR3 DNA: TGTGCCACCAGCCCCAATTCCCCCCATCAAGAGACCCAGTACTTC